This T cell receptor beta chain originates from a study of T cells after yellow fever vaccination (dated by TCRdb to about 2019). About the investigation overall: Libraries from fractions with low cell numbers were prepared with the SMART-Seq v4 Ultra Low Input RNA kit. Bulk PBMC replicates and cell subsets were isolated from blood drawn at multiple timepoints before and after both primary and secondary immunization. To follow T-cell clones before and after both primary and booster YFV17D yellow fever vaccination, bulk TCR alpha and beta repertoires underwent longitudinal sequencing. The cohort comprised two healthy male donors, one aged 18 to 29 and one aged 30 to 40 years. The full study reports these points: Because the study included only a couple of donors, the extent to which the findings can be generalized is limited. Because abundant contaminating clonotypes from the bulk population could be contained in FACS-sorted repertoires, computational filtering was required. After the booster, most clones that had expanded after primary vaccination were detected again (approximately 95% of CD4 and under 90% of CD8), suggesting broad maintenance of memory. A small share of clonotypes occurred in both CD4 and CD8 compartments, likely arising from convergent recombination. The secondary T-cell response was found to be weaker but faster than the primary response, with a peak reached on day 5 rather than on day 15.

This clonotype has a handful of counts. Its antigen remains undetermined. No much larger clone is present one base from it, and per-base qualities are unavailable. TCR cDNA was synthesized by 5'RACE template switching, through which a universal primer site and unique molecular identifiers were introduced. Priming of cDNA synthesis was performed from both the TCR alpha and TCR beta constant segments. Two PCR steps were used to amplify libraries, with sample barcodes and sequencing adapters being added in the second step. Sequencing of libraries was performed on Illumina HiSeq 2500 (2x100 bp) or NovaSeq (2x150 bp). Per the original workflow: Reads were demultiplexed and collapsed into UMI consensus sequences with MIGEC, and V(D)J alignment was performed with MiXCR. Vaccine-responding clonotypes were identified with edgeR using replicate PBMC samples, with FDR below 0.01 and a log2 fold change above 5 up to day 15 being required. Bulk clonotypes were assigned CD4 or CD8 identity according to which sequenced CD4 or CD8 repertoire held them at higher abundance. TCRdb reprocessed the public reads (quality trimming at Q25 with fastp, clone calling with MiXCR) and kept in-frame beta chains. Entries that share a CDR3 protein sequence are merged under the most common genes and DNA. The V and J calls and clone size are TCRdb's, not the authors'. The sample profile shows 300,000 or so distinct CDR3 sequences; 13% of them were found once. About 0.51% of the sample is taken by the ten largest.

Inclusive of the bounding cysteine and phenylalanine, the CDR3 is 15 residues long. Only the CDR3 DNA stays, 45 bases, in frame from base 1. The CDR1 and CDR2 encoded by the germline V gene are SGHRS and YFSETQ. Trimmed from V: 4 bases; trimmed from J: 2 bases; junction bases lacking a gene match: 7. Explained via the paper, the treatment or condition label denotes: live attenuated yellow fever vaccine strain. A standard Ficoll-Paque protocol was used to isolate PBMCs from peripheral blood. CD4 and CD8 T-cell fractions were isolated with Dynabeads CD4 and CD8 positive selection kits. TriZol was used to extract RNA from bulk PBMCs, CD4 and CD8 fractions, and dextramer-positive and dextramer-negative fractions.

The chain is encoded by TRBV5-1 joined to TRBJ2-7, with 9 bases aligning to TRBD2. The sequence came from a young man who received the YFV17D yellow fever vaccine. The sample was CD4+ T cells sorted from PBMCs, taken 45 days after the yellow fever booster vaccination. The nucleotide sequence is TGCGCCAGCAGCGTTATAGCGGGAGCTACCTACGAGCAGTACTTC. This codes for CASSVIAGATYEQYF.